The entry below describes one TCR beta chain. This record belongs to a study of OX40 agonist ivuxolimab in advanced cancers. Whole-study context: Ivuxolimab was administered intravenously to patients at 0.01 to 10 mg/kg every 2 weeks.

Trimming stripped 2 bases from V and 0 bases from J, with 16 bases between. Germline V gives CDR1 MRHNA, CDR2 SNTAGT. CDR3 length: 17 residues. TCRdb's copy holds only in-frame clones and misses some; the assay was immunoSEQ multiplex PCR. The table has 65,000 to 75,000 clones, 85% seen once. The receptor comes from an adult with an advanced solid tumor such as melanoma, head and neck, liver or kidney cancer. This chain uses TRBV6-4 with TRBJ1-1; a possible D gene is TRBD1 (6 bases). The source material was CD4+ or CD8+ T cells sorted from blood, sampled in a trial of the OX40 agonist ivuxolimab. In DNA form, the CDR3 reads TGTGCCAGCAGTGACCCCAAACGGACAGCAATGAACACTGAAGCTTTCTTT. Protein sequence: CASSDPKRTAMNTEAFF.